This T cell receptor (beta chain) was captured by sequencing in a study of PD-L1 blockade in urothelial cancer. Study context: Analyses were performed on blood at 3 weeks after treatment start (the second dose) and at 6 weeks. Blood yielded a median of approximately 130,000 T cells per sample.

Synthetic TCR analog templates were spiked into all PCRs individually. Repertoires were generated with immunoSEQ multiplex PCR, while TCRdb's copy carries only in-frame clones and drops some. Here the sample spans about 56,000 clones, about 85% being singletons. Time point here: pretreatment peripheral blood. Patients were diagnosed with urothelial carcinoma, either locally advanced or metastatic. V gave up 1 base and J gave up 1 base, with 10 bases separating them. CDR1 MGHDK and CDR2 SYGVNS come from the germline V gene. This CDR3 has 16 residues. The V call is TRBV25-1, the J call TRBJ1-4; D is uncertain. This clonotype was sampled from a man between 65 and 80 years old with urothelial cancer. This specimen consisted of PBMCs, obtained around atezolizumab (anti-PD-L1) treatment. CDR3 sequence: CASSEFRVGTNEKLFF. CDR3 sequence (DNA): TGTGCCAGCAGTGAATTCCGGGTGGGAACTAATGAAAAACTGTTTTTT.